The 30 T cell receptor beta chains below come from one sample, sequenced in a study of blood T cell repertoires in COVID-19. TCRdb's copy holds only in-frame clones and misses some; the assay was immunoSEQ multiplex PCR. The data show 350,000 to 450,000 clones, with around 87% seen just once and 1.9% held by the top ten. Sequenced input: PBMCs or T cells enriched from blood (not recorded which). Every receptor here comes from a man in his forties in a cohort exposed to, infected with or recovered from COVID-19 (not recorded which).

V is TRBV27 and J is TRBJ2-7; D ambiguous. There are 14 residues in the CDR3. V was cut by 2 bases and J by 3 bases, with 11 bases left in between. Per the germline V gene, CDR1 is MNHEY and CDR2 is SMNVEV (reference sequence). DNA of the CDR3: TGTGCCAGCAGTTTACATGGTGGCCTCTACGAGCAGTACTTC. Translating gives CASSLHGGLYEQYF.

In its sample, this clone was seen once. This chain joins TRBV11-2 and TRBJ1-6, with 7 bases fitting TRBD1. The CDR3 length is 17 residues. CDR1 is SGHAT and CDR2 is FQNNGV in the germline V gene. V lost 6 bases and J lost 0; bases outside the gene matches: 8. CDR3 in DNA: TGTGCCAGCAGACCCGGACAGGAAAGCTCCTATAATTCACCCCTCCACTTT. Protein product: CASRPGQESSYNSPLHF.

The chain recombines TRBV28 with TRBJ1-1, with 8 bases fitting TRBD1. This CDR3 is 15 amino acids long. Per germline, CDR1 MDHEN and CDR2 SYDVKM. V was pared by 7 bases and J by 4 bases, with 11 bases of the junction left unmatched. The CDR3 protein is CASTPPGGGGTEAFF. CDR3 nucleotide sequence: TGTGCCAGCACCCCTCCAGGGGGCGGAGGCACTGAAGCTTTCTTT. Drawing the rest from reference TRBV28 and TRBJ1-1, the complete variable domain is DVKVTQSSRYLVKRTGEKVFLECVQDMDHENMFWYRQDPGLGLRLIYFSYDVKMKEKGDIPEGYSVSREKKERFSLILESASTNQTSMYLCASTPPGGGGTEAFFGQGTRLTVV.

The chain is built from TRBV10-3 and TRBJ2-3; 13 bases are shared with TRBD2. The germline V gene encodes CDR1 ENHRY and CDR2 SYGVKD. The J segment lost 3 bases and the V segment lost 6 bases, leaving 12 bases of the junction unmatched. The CDR3 has 18 residues. Written as DNA, the CDR3 is TGTGCCATCAGGGACCCGGGACTAGCGGGACAAACGACAGATACGCAGTATTTT. It translates to CAIRDPGLAGQTTDTQYF.

V gene TRBV9 combines with J gene TRBJ1-2; TRBD1 matches 8 bases. Per the germline V gene, CDR1 is SGDLS and CDR2 is YYNGEE. This CDR3 is 11 amino acids long. V gave up 7 bases and J gave up 4 bases; unmatched junction bases: 0. CDR3 DNA: TGTGCCAGCGGACAGGGCTATGGCTACACCTTC. Its translation: CASGQGYGYTF.

This chain connects TRBV24-1 to TRBJ2-2, with 7 bases lining up with TRBD2. V lost 5 bases to trimming and J lost 4 bases; unmatched junction nucleotides: 3. CDR1 is KGHDR and CDR2 is SFDVKD in the germline V gene. This CDR3 is built from 14 residues. DNA for the CDR3: TGTGCCACCAGTGGGGAGGGGACCACCGGGGAGCTGTTTTTT. It translates to CATSGEGTTGELFF.

The J gene is TRBJ1-4, the V gene TRBV9, with D maybe TRBD1 (6 bases). V was trimmed by 3 bases and J by 4 bases, leaving 13 bases between them. The germline gives CDR1 SGDLS, CDR2 YYNGEE. The CDR3 spans 15 residues. The CDR3 bases are TGTGCCAGCAGCGGAGAGGGACACCTTAATGAAAAACTGTTTTTT. Its translation: CASSGEGHLNEKLFF. Looking up the rest from reference TRBV9 and TRBJ1-4 gives the full variable domain: DSGVTQTPKHLITATGQRVTLRCSPRSGDLSVYWYQQSLDQGLQFLIQYYNGEERAKGNILERFSAQQFPDLHSELNLSSLELGDSALYFCASSGEGHLNEKLFFGSGTQLSVL.

The genes are TRBV5-5 and TRBJ2-7, with a possible D match to TRBD2 (6 bases). Trimming cost V 3 bases and J 6 bases, with 13 bases left between them. This CDR3 region has 13 residues. Germline V gives CDR1 SGHKS, CDR2 YYEKEE (reference sequence). CDR3 DNA sequence: TGTGCCAGCAGCTACCAACCGGAGGGCGAGCAGTACTTC. The encoded protein is CASSYQPEGEQYF.

The chain recombines TRBV19 with TRBJ2-7, with 8 bases matching TRBD1. Germline V gene sequence: CDR1 LNHDA, CDR2 SQIVND (reference sequence). Unmatched junction bases numbered 10, after V lost 5 bases and J lost 4 bases. This CDR3 region has 15 residues. The CDR3 loop is CASSQKDRATYEQYF. The CDR3 DNA reads as TGTGCCAGTAGTCAAAAGGACAGGGCAACGTACGAGCAGTACTTC.

The chain uses TRBV5-5 and TRBJ1-2; 8 bases map to TRBD1. The CDR3 spans 17 residues. V lost 0 bases and J lost 4; bases outside the gene matches: 11. Germline V lookup: CDR1 SGHKS, CDR2 YYEKEE (reference sequence). As DNA, the CDR3 is TGTGCCAGCAGCTTGGAGCCGGGACAGGAGCATCTCTATGGCTACACCTTC. Its translation: CASSLEPGQEHLYGYTF.

The chain recombines TRBV7-2 with TRBJ2-5, with 7 bases lining up with TRBD2. This CDR3 is built from 14 residues. V was pared by 5 bases and J by 5 bases, with 8 bases of the junction left unmatched. CDR1 and CDR2 (germline): SGHTA, FQGNSA. CDR3 coding DNA: TGTGCCAGCAGCGCCGGACTAGGCCCGGAGACCCAGTACTTC. Amino acids: CASSAGLGPETQYF.

The rearrangement uses TRBV3-1 (or the pseudogene TRBV3-2) and TRBJ2-1; maybe TRBD2 (5 bases). The CDR3 has 16 residues. Germline V gene data show CDR1 as LGHDT and CDR2 as YNNKEL (reference sequence). Trimming removed 1 base at V and 6 bases at J, with 16 bases between. CDR3 amino acids: CASSQVRTGAINEQFF. The CDR3 DNA sequence: TGTGCCAGCAGCCAAGTCCGGACTGGAGCAATCAATGAGCAGTTCTTC.

V is TRBV18 and J is TRBJ2-3; possible D gene TRBD2, 5 bases. CDR3 length: 15 residues. The V and J ends lost 3 bases and 7 bases respectively, with 17 bases between them. CDR1 and CDR2 (germline): KGHSH, LQKENI. In nucleotides, the CDR3 is TGTGCCAGCTCACCGGGCGGCGGAGGCGGGTATACGCAGTATTTT. It specifies CASSPGGGGGYTQYF.

V usage is TRBV3-1 (or the pseudogene TRBV3-2) and J usage is TRBJ2-7, with D possibly being TRBD1 (6 bases). The CDR3 is 15 amino acids. V was pared by 4 bases and J by 0 bases, with 13 bases between. CDR1 is LGHDT, CDR2 YNNKEL, per germline (reference sequence). The CDR3 coding sequence is TGTGCCAGCAGCCTGGGTTGGGACAACTCCTACGAGCAGTACTTC. Translation gives CASSLGWDNSYEQYF.

The chain couples TRBV27 to TRBJ1-5; 7 positions agree with TRBD1. CDR1 and CDR2 (germline): MNHEY, SMNVEV (reference sequence). Trimming took 0 bases from V and 0 from J; bases not matched to a gene: 5. The CDR3 loop spans 17 amino acids. The CDR3, as DNA: TGTGCCAGCAGTTTATCGTCCAGGGGGAGTAGCAATCAGCCCCAGCATTTT. Amino acids: CASSLSSRGSSNQPQHF.

V is TRBV30 and J is TRBJ2-3, with 9 bases matching TRBD2. The CDR3 length is 12 residues. Germline V CDR1 and CDR2: GTSNPN, SVGIG (reference sequence). The V and J ends lost 4 bases and 6 bases, in that order; junction bases with no gene match: 2. The CDR3 protein is CAWTSGADTQYF. CDR3 DNA: TGTGCCTGGACTAGCGGGGCGGATACGCAGTATTTT.

CDR3 loop: CASSAGQGNNQPQHF. CDR3 bases: TGCGCCAGCAGCGCGGGACAGGGAAACAATCAGCCCCAGCATTTT. V usage is TRBV5-1 and J usage is TRBJ1-5; TRBD1 aligns across 9 bases. V lost 4 bases to trimming and J lost 3 bases; unmatched junction nucleotides: 5. The CDR3 contains 15 residues. Per germline, CDR1 SGHRS and CDR2 YFSETQ.

The chain uses TRBV6-2 or TRBV6-3 and TRBJ1-2; TRBD1 agrees at 7 bases. The germline V gene encodes CDR1 MNHEY and CDR2 SVGEGT. V was pared by 0 bases and J by 6 bases, with 4 bases of the junction left unmatched. The CDR3 totals 14 residues. This chain's CDR3 is CASSYSIQGDGYTF. Written as DNA, the CDR3 is TGTGCCAGCAGTTACTCGATTCAGGGGGATGGCTACACCTTC.

The gene calls are TRBV18 and TRBJ2-2; perhaps TRBD1 as D (6 bases). V shed 0 bases and J shed 6 bases, with 14 bases lying between them. From germline, CDR1 is KGHSH and CDR2 LQKENI. There are 16 residues in the CDR3. Here the CDR3 DNA reads TGTGCCAGCTCACCACCGGCAGGGGCCGCAGCCGGGGAGCTGTTTTTT. It is translated as CASSPPAGAAAGELFF.

The genes are TRBV10-1 and TRBJ2-1, with 7 bases that match TRBD2. V dropped 3 bases and J dropped 4; count of bases not matched to a gene: 9. CDR1 is WNHNN and CDR2 is SYGVQD in the germline V gene (reference sequence). The CDR3 has 16 amino acids. The CDR3 coding sequence is TGCGCCAGCAGTGACTCTCCTAGCGGAAGGTACAATGAGCAGTTCTTC. It is translated as CASSDSPSGRYNEQFF.

The chain recombines TRBV19 with TRBJ2-1, with a possible D match to TRBD2 (5 bases). Trimming cost V 8 bases and J 3 bases, with 11 bases left between them. The CDR3 has 13 amino acids. Per the germline V gene, CDR1 is LNHDA and CDR2 is SQIVND (reference sequence). The CDR3: CASAPRDYNEQFF. The DNA of the CDR3 is TGTGCCAGTGCCCCCCGGGACTACAATGAGCAGTTCTTC.

The chain employs TRBV3-1 (or the pseudogene TRBV3-2) and TRBJ1-2, with TRBD1 identical over 10 bases. J was trimmed by 7 bases and V by 2 bases; bases with no gene match: 1. The germline gives CDR1 LGHDT, CDR2 YNNKEL (reference sequence). This CDR3 comprises 13 residues. The CDR3 loop is CASSQRTGGGYTF. In nucleotides, the CDR3 is TGTGCCAGCAGCCAAAGGACAGGGGGTGGCTACACCTTC.

This chain links TRBV25-1 with TRBJ1-2; maybe TRBD1 (6 bases). Trimming left V 1 base short and J 7 bases short, with 16 bases between. CDR3 length: 15 amino acids. CDR1 and CDR2 (germline): MGHDK, SYGVNS. The CDR3 spells CASSESQGRVVGYTF. The DNA of the CDR3 is TGTGCCAGCAGTGAATCTCAGGGGCGGGTGGTTGGCTACACCTTC.

Here the CDR3 reads CASSIGPGSYEQYF. As DNA, the CDR3 is TGTGCCAGTAGTATTGGGCCGGGATCCTACGAGCAGTACTTC. The V gene is TRBV19, the J gene TRBJ2-7; a weak D match, TRBD2 (5 bases). CDR3 size: 14 residues. CDR1 and CDR2 (germline): LNHDA, SQIVND (reference sequence). The V gene lost 3 bases and the J gene lost 1 base, with 10 bases spanning the gap.

This chain joins TRBV5-1 and TRBJ1-3; 7 nucleotides agree with TRBD1. The CDR3 extends over 14 amino acids. Germline CDR1 SGHRS, CDR2 YFSETQ. The V gene end was trimmed by 6 bases and the J gene end by 1 base; junction bases not matched to a gene: 4. For the CDR3, the DNA is TGCGCCAGCACCCTGACAGGGTCTGGAAACACCATATATTTT. Protein sequence: CASTLTGSGNTIYF.

V usage is TRBV7-9 and J usage is TRBJ1-6; unclear D gene. Germline V gene data show CDR1 as SEHNR and CDR2 as FQNEAQ (reference sequence). Between the trimmed V and J ends, which lost 1 base and 10 bases, there was a span of 8 bases. The CDR3 is 13 amino acids. The CDR3 loop is CASSLVNFSPLHF. The CDR3 DNA sequence: TGTGCCAGCAGCTTAGTTAACTTCTCACCCCTCCACTTT.

The rearrangement joins TRBV28 to TRBJ2-6; no firm D call. This CDR3 comprises 14 residues. Trimming removed 2 bases at V and 4 bases at J, with 6 bases between. Per the germline V gene, CDR1 is MDHEN and CDR2 is SYDVKM. CDR3 sequence (DNA): TGTGCCAGCAGTTTACCCTTAGGGGCCAACGTCCTGACTTTC. Translated, it gives CASSLPLGANVLTF.

The chain joins TRBV19 to TRBJ1-5; D not certain. Trimming cost V 5 bases and J 1 base, with 12 bases left between them. Germline CDR1 LNHDA, CDR2 SQIVND (reference sequence). CDR3 length: 15 residues. The CDR3 reads CASSFGEVSNQPQHF. The DNA for the CDR3 is TGTGCCAGTAGTTTCGGGGAGGTAAGCAATCAGCCCCAGCATTTT.

The V gene is TRBV7-9, the J gene TRBJ2-7; 10 nucleotides match TRBD1. The CDR3 has 15 amino acids. Germline CDR1 and CDR2: SEHNR and FQNEAQ (reference sequence). The V segment lost 6 bases and the J segment 0 bases; nucleotides outside the gene matches: 5. For the CDR3, the DNA is TGTGCCAGCAGTCAGGGACAGGGGCTCTCCTACGAGCAGTACTTC. It translates to CASSQGQGLSYEQYF.

This chain joins TRBV10-2 and TRBJ2-2; D is unclear. The germline gives CDR1 WSHSY, CDR2 SAAADI. V lost 7 bases and J lost 0, with 6 bases in between. This CDR3 is 13 amino acids long. CDR3 sequence: CASTTANTGELFF. The CDR3 region has the DNA TGCGCCAGCACTACTGCGAACACCGGGGAGCTGTTTTTT.